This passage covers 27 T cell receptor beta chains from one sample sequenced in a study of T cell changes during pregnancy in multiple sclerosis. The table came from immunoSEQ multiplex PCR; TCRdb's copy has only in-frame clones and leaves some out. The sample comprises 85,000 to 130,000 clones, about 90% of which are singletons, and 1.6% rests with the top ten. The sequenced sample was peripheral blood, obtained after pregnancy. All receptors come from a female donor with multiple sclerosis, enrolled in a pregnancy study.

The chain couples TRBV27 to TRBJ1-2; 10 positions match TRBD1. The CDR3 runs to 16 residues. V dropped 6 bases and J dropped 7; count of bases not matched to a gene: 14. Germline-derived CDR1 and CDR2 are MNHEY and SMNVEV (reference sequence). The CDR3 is CASSGSTGTGDSGYTF. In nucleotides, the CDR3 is TGTGCCAGCAGCGGATCGACCGGGACAGGGGATTCTGGCTACACCTTC.

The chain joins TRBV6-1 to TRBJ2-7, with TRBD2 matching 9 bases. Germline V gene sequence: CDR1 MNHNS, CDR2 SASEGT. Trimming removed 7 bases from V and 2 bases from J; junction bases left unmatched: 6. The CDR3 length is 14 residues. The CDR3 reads CASNPTSGPYEQYF. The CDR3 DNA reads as TGTGCCAGCAACCCGACTAGCGGACCCTACGAGCAGTACTTC.

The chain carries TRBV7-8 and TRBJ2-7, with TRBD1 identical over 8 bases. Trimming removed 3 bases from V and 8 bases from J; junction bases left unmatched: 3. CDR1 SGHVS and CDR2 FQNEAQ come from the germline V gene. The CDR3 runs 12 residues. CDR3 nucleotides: TGTGCCAGCAGCTTGGGGGACAGGAAGCAGTACTTC. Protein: CASSLGDRKQYF.

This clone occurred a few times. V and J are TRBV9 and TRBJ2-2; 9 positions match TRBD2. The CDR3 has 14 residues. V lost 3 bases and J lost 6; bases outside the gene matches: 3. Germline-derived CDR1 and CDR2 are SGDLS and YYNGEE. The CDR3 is CASSGGLASGELFF. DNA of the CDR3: TGTGCCAGCAGCGGTGGACTAGCGTCCGGGGAGCTGTTTTTT.

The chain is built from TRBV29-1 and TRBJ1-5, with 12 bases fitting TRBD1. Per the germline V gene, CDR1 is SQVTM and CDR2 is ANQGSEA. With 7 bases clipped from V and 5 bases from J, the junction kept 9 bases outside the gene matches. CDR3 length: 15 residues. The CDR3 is CSAPGTGGADQPQHF. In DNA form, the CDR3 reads TGCAGCGCGCCCGGGACAGGGGGCGCCGATCAGCCCCAGCATTTT.

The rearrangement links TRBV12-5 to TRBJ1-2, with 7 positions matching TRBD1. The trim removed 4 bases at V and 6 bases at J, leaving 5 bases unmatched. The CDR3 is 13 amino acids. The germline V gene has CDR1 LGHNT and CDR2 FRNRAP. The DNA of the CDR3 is TGTGCTAGTGGTTGGACAGGCAGAAATGGCTACACCTTC. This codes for CASGWTGRNGYTF.

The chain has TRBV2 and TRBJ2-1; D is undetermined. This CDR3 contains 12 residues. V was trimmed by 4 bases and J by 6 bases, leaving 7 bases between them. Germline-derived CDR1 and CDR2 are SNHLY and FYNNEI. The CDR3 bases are TGTGCCAGCAGTGTGAGGCCCAATGAGCAGTTCTTC. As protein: CASSVRPNEQFF.

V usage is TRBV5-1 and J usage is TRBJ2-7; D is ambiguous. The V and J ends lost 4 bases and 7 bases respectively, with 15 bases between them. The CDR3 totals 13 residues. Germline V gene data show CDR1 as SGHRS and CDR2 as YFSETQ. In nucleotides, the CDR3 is TGCGCCAGCAGCCTCCTGGGCCCCCAGGAGCAGTACTTC. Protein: CASSLLGPQEQYF.

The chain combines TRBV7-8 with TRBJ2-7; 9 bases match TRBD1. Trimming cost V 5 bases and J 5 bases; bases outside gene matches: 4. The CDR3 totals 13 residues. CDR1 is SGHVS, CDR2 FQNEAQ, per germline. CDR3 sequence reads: CASSLQGANEQYF. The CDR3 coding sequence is TGTGCCAGCAGCCTACAGGGGGCTAACGAGCAGTACTTC.

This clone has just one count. CDR3 sequence reads: CASSSLRDRGPNEQFF. The CDR3, as DNA: TGCGCCAGCAGCTCCCTCCGGGACAGGGGGCCCAATGAGCAGTTCTTC. The chain combines TRBV5-1 with TRBJ2-1; TRBD1 agrees at 12 bases. This CDR3 has 16 amino acids. The germline gives CDR1 SGHRS, CDR2 YFSETQ. Trimming took 3 bases from V and 6 from J; bases not matched to a gene: 7. Looking up the rest from reference TRBV5-1 and TRBJ2-1 gives the full variable domain: KAGVTQTPRYLIKTRGQQVTLSCSPISGHRSVSWYQQTPGQGLQFLFEYFSETQRNKGNFPGRFSGRQFSNSRSEMNVSTLELGDSALYLCASSSLRDRGPNEQFFGPGTRLTVL.

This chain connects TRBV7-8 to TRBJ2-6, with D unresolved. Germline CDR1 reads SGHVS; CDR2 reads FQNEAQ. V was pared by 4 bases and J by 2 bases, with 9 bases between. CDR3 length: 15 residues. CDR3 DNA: TGTGCCAGCAGCTCAACCCAGACTGGGGCCAACGTCCTGACTTTC. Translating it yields CASSSTQTGANVLTF.

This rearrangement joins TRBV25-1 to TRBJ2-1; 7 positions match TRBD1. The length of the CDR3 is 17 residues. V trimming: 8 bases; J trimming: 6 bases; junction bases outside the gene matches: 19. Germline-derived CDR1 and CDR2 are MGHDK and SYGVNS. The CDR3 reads CASRYRGRNPRGNEQFF. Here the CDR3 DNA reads TGTGCCAGCCGCTACAGGGGACGCAATCCCAGGGGCAATGAGCAGTTCTTC.

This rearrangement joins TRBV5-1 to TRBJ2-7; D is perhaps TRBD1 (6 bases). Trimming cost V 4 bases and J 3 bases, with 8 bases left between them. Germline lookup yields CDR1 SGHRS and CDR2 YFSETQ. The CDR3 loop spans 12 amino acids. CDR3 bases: TGCGCCAGCAGCACACAGGGCTACGAGCAGTACTTC. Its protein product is CASSTQGYEQYF.

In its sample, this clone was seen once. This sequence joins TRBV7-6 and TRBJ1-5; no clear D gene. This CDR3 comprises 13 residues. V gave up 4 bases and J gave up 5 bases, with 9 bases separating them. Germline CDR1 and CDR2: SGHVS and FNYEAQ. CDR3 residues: CASSYSRDQPQHF. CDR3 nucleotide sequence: TGTGCCAGCAGCTACAGTCGAGATCAGCCCCAGCATTTT. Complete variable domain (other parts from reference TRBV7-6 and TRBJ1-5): GAGVSQSPRYKVTKRGQDVALRCDPISGHVSLYWYRQALGQGPEFLTYFNYEAQQDKSGLPNDRFSAERPEGSISTLTIQRTEQRDSAMYRCASSYSRDQPQHFGDGTRLSIL.

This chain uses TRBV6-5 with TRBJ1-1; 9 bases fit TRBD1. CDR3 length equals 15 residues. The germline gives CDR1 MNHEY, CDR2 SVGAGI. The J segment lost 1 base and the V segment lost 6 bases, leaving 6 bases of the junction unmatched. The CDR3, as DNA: TGTGCCAGCAGGATAAAGGGACAGGGGAACACTGAAGCTTTCTTT. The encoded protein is CASRIKGQGNTEAFF.

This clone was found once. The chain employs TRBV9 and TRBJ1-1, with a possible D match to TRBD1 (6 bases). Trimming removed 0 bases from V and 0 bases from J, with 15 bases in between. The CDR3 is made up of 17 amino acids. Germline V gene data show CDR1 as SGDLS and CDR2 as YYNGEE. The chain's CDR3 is CASSVGIQGMVNTEAFF. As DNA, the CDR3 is TGTGCCAGCAGCGTAGGGATACAGGGTATGGTGAACACTGAAGCTTTCTTT.

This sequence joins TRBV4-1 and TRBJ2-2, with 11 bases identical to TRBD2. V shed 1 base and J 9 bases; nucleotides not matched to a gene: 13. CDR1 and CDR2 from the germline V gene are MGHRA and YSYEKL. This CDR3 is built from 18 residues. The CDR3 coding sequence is TGCGCCAGCAGCCAAGCCTCCTTGGTAGCGGGAGGGGACCGGGAGCTGTTTTTT. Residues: CASSQASLVAGGDRELFF.

CDR3 in DNA: TGTGCCAGCAGTGATCGGAGCCGCAATGAGCAGTTCTTC. Protein product: CASSDRSRNEQFF. The rearrangement uses TRBV2 and TRBJ2-1; D uncertain. V lost 3 bases, J lost 6 bases, and 9 bases lay in between. This CDR3 spans 13 amino acids. Germline lookup yields CDR1 SNHLY and CDR2 FYNNEI.

CDR3 loop: CASSEYIWRDSSYEQYF. CDR3 nucleotides: TGCGCCAGCAGTGAGTATATATGGCGGGACAGCTCCTACGAGCAGTACTTC. The chain has TRBV10-2 and TRBJ2-7, with D perhaps TRBD1 (7 bases). Germline CDR1 WSHSY, CDR2 SAAADI. The CDR3 has 17 amino acids. V lost 1 base and J lost 0, with 16 bases in between.

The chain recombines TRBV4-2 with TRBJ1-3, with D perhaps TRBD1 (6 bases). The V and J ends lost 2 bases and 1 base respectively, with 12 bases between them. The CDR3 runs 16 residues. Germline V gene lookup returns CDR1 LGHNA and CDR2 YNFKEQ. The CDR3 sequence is CASSQPGEISGNTIYF. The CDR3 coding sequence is TGTGCCAGCAGCCAACCAGGGGAGATATCTGGAAACACCATATATTTT.

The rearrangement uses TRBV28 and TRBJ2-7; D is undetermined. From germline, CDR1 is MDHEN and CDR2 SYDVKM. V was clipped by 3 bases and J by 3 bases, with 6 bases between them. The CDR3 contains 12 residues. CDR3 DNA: TGTGCCAGCAGTTTGAGCCGCTACGAGCAGTACTTC. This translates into CASSLSRYEQYF.

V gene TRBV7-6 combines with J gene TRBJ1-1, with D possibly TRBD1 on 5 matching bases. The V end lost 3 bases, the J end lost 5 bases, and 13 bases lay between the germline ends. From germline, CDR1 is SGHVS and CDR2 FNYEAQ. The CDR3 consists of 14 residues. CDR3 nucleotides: TGTGCCAGCAGCTTCTCCGTGACAGTAACTGAAGCTTTCTTT. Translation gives CASSFSVTVTEAFF. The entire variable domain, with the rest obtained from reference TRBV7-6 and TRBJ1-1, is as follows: GAGVSQSPRYKVTKRGQDVALRCDPISGHVSLYWYRQALGQGPEFLTYFNYEAQQDKSGLPNDRFSAERPEGSISTLTIQRTEQRDSAMYRCASSFSVTVTEAFFGQGTRLTVV.

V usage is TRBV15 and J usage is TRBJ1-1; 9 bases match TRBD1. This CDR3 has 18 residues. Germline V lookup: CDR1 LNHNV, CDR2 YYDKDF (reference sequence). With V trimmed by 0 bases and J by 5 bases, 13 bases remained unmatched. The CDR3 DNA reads TGTGCCACCAGCAGAGATCTCCCCGGACAGGGGTGGAGGACTGAAGCTTTCTTT. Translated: CATSRDLPGQGWRTEAFF.

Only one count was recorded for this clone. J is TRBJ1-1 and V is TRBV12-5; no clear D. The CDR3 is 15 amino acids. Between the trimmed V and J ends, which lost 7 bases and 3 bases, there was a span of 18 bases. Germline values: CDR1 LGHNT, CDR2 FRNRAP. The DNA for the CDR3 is TGTGCTAGTGCCCGAGGCGGGTTAGGCTACACTGAAGCTTTCTTT. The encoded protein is CASARGGLGYTEAFF.

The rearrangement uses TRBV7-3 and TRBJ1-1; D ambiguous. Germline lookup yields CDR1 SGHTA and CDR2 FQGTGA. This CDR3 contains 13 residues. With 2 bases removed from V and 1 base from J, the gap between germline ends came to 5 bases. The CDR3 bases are TGTGCCAGCAGCTTATACGGGAACACTGAAGCTTTCTTT. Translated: CASSLYGNTEAFF.

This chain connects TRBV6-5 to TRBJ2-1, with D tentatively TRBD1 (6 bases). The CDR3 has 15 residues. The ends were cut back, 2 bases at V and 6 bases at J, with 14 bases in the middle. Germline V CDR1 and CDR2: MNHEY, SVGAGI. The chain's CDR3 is CASSYMSGVANEQFF. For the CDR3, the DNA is TGTGCCAGCAGTTACATGTCAGGGGTGGCCAATGAGCAGTTCTTC.

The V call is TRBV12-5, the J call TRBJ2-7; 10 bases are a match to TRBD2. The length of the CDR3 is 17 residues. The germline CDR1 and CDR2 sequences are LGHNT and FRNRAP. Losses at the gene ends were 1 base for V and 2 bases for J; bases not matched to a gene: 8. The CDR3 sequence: CASGLAQLAGEPYEQYF. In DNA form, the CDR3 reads TGTGCTAGTGGTTTGGCCCAGCTAGCGGGGGAGCCCTACGAGCAGTACTTC.